This record covers a single T cell receptor beta chain. Its antigen is unknown. The data were taken from a study of long-term antiretroviral therapy in people with HIV. Trimming stripped 0 bases from V and 4 bases from J, with 14 bases between. Germline V lookup: CDR1 SGHDT, CDR2 YYEEEE. The length of the CDR3 is 16 residues. The study's findings and limits: Relative to transplant donor controls, diversity remained lower despite increasing after ART.

At the survey level, the v3.0 immunoSEQ assay was run. Sequencing was performed with immunoSEQ multiplex PCR; in TCRdb, only in-frame clones are kept and a portion is missing. The table includes tens of thousands of clones, roughly 80% detected once. The input for sequencing was unsorted PBMCs, taken 0.3 years after starting antiretroviral therapy. This chain joins TRBV5-6 and TRBJ1-5, with D hard to call. The source is a middle-aged man with HIV. CDR3 sequence (DNA): TGTGCCAGCAGCTTGGCCAGCCTAGGGCAGAATCAGCCCCAGCATTTT. This encodes CASSLASLGQNQPQHF. Full variable domain (remainder filled in from reference TRBV5-6 and TRBJ1-5): DAGVTQSPTHLIKTRGQQVTLRCSPKSGHDTVSWYQQALGQGPQFIFQYYEEEERQRGNFPDRFSGHQFPNYSSELNVNALLLGDSALYLCASSLASLGQNQPQHFGDGTRLSIL.